The 10 T cell receptor beta chains listed next were all sequenced from one sample in a study of T cells in Graves' hyperthyroidism and ophthalmopathy (dated 2019 in TCRdb). The library was generated by multiplex PCR. For sequencing, an Illumina HiSeq 2000 was employed. The TCR beta CDR3 regions were amplified from RNA transcripts. A first-round RT-PCR of the TCR CDR3 used the HTBI primer set with the Qiagen OneStep RT-PCR kit. TCRdb itself trimmed the public reads at Q25 with fastp, ran MiXCR and retained productive beta chains. Identical CDR3 protein sequences are pooled into one entry, listed with their most common genes and DNA. For this sample the table gives a few hundred thousand distinct CDR3 sequences, of which less than 25% were detected only once. The ten largest clones represent more than 20% of the sample. The sample taken for sequencing was blood. The receptor set was obtained from a man younger than 35 with Graves' hyperthyroidism.

This clonotype was observed at least ten times. The CDR3 nucleotides read TGCAGTGCTTCTGGGAACACTAGCGGGGATCCCTACGAGCAGTACTTC. It translates to CSASGNTSGDPYEQYF. The chain uses TRBV20-1 and TRBJ2-7; 10 bases agree with TRBD2. The V segment lost 5 bases and the J segment 2 bases; nucleotides outside the gene matches: 12. The germline gives CDR1 DFQATT, CDR2 SNEGSKA (reference sequence). The CDR3 has 16 amino acids.

This clonotype was detected many times. This sequence joins TRBV28 and TRBJ1-6, with TRBD1 matching 10 bases. The CDR3 is 17 amino acids. From germline, CDR1 is MDHEN and CDR2 SYDVKM. With 5 bases clipped from V and 1 base from J, the junction kept 5 bases outside the gene matches. CDR3 coding DNA: TGTGCCAGCAGTCCATGGACAGGGGGATCCTATAATTCACCCCTCCACTTT. It specifies CASSPWTGGSYNSPLHF.

This clonotype was recorded at least ten times. A junction end diverges from the germline sequence, so it may reflect a read error. J is TRBJ2-7 and V is TRBV6-1; D is perhaps TRBD1 (5 bases). The length of the CDR3 is 12 residues. Germline CDR1 is MNHNS and CDR2 is SASEGT. The CDR3 region is CASRDITYEQHF. In DNA form, the CDR3 reads TGTGCCAGCAGGGACATAACCTACGAGCAGCACTTC.

This clonotype was seen a single time. The conserved phenylalanine or tryptophan normally closing the CDR3 is absent here, so this likely arose from a read error. The chain carries TRBV30 and TRBJ2-4, with 12 nucleotides matching TRBD2. Germline values: CDR1 GTSNPN, CDR2 SVGIG (reference sequence). The CDR3 length is 18 residues. V was pared by 0 bases and J by 0 bases, with 6 bases of the junction left unmatched. The CDR3 loop reads CAWSVPSGGALAKNIQYL. CDR3 in DNA: TGTGCCTGGAGTGTACCTAGCGGGGGGGCTCTAGCCAAAAACATTCAGTACCTC.

Of note for this clonotype: This may be a read error, as it is one base from a much larger clone. The V gene is TRBV6-5, the J gene TRBJ2-2, with D perhaps matching TRBD2 (6 bases). CDR1 and CDR2 (germline): MNHEY, SVGAGI. This CDR3 spans 13 amino acids. DNA of the CDR3: TGTGCCAGCAGTTACTCATTCGGCGGGGAGCTGTGTTTT. This sequence encodes CASSYSFGGELCF.

This clonotype has ten or more counts. V usage is TRBV6-5 and J usage is TRBJ1-1; D unclear. CDR1 is MNHEY, CDR2 SVGAGI, per germline. The CDR3 has 13 amino acids. With 10 bases removed from V and 6 bases from J, the gap between germline ends came to 18 bases. In nucleotides, the CDR3 is TGTGCCATCAGAGCGGACCTTACCCCTGAAGCTTTCTTT. Protein sequence: CAIRADLTPEAFF.

This clonotype was observed many times. The chain combines TRBV20-1 with TRBJ2-7; 8 bases are a match to TRBD2. Trimming took 0 bases from V and 4 from J; bases not matched to a gene: 5. Germline assignment: CDR1 DFQATT and CDR2 SNEGSKA (reference sequence). This CDR3 has 14 amino acids. The chain's CDR3 is CSARDGRGVYEQYF. The CDR3 DNA reads as TGCAGTGCTAGAGATGGGCGGGGGGTGTACGAGCAGTACTTC.

On this clonotype itself: Possible read error: a much larger clone is one base away. The rearrangement links TRBV20-1 to TRBJ2-7, with D uncertain. The CDR3 consists of 15 residues. Germline-derived CDR1 and CDR2 are DFQATT and SNEGSKA (reference sequence). CDR3 in amino acids: CSARVLDASSHEQYF. CDR3 coding DNA: TGCAGTGCTAGAGTTCTAGACGCCAGCTCCCACGAGCAGTACTTC.

This clonotype was seen more than once but under ten times. This chain uses TRBV27 with TRBJ1-2, with D unclear. This CDR3 is 16 amino acids long. Per germline, CDR1 MNHEY and CDR2 SMNVEV (reference sequence). The V end was cut by 6 bases, the J end by 4 bases, with 21 bases between. CDR3 in amino acids: CASSQDWALPRYGYTF. CDR3 DNA: TGTGCCAGCAGCCAAGATTGGGCCCTACCACGCTATGGCTACACCTTC.

This clonotype has at least ten counts. The J gene is TRBJ1-3, the V gene TRBV3-1, with D perhaps matching TRBD1 (6 bases). This CDR3 is 14 amino acids long. V lost 3 bases and J 8 bases, leaving 14 bases between the germline ends. From germline, CDR1 is LGHDT and CDR2 YNNKEL (reference sequence). The CDR3 protein is CASSQNRAGHTIYF. In DNA form, the CDR3 reads TGTGCCAGCAGCCAGAACAGGGCAGGACACACCATATATTTT.